These 7 T cell receptor beta chains share one sample of origin, sequenced in a study of early T cells in non-severe SARS-CoV-2 infection (dated by TCRdb to 2020 to 2022). Preparation of the library involved 5' RACE. Sequencing was performed on a NextSeq 500. Using fastp at Q25 and MiXCR, TCRdb reprocessed the public reads and kept productive beta chains. CDR3 protein duplicates are merged, each entry listing the most common genes and DNA. The sample table holds about 80,000 distinct CDR3 sequences, of which around 12% were seen once. The top ten constitute around a sixth of the sample. Here the sequenced sample was whole blood, taken at baseline. These receptors were collected from an adult who was a healthcare worker with PCR-confirmed SARS-CoV-2 infection or an uninfected control (not recorded which). The donor label of this sample is uncertain.

This clonotype was detected ten times or more. The chain recombines TRBV19 with TRBJ2-1; D might be TRBD2 (5 bases). CDR1 is LNHDA and CDR2 is SQIVND in the germline V gene (reference sequence). The V end lost 4 bases, the J end lost 0 bases, and 13 bases lay between the germline ends. CDR3 length equals 16 residues. Here the CDR3 DNA reads TGTGCCAGTAGTACCCGAGGGTCTAGCTCCTACAATGAGCAGTTCTTC. Its protein is CASSTRGSSSYNEQFF. Looking up the rest from reference TRBV19 and TRBJ2-1 gives the full variable domain: DGGITQSPKYLFRKEGQNVTLSCEQNLNHDAMYWYRQDPGQGLRLIYYSQIVNDFQKGDIAEGYSVSREKKESFPLTVTSAQKNPTAFYLCASSTRGSSSYNEQFFGPGTRLTVL.

This clonotype was detected only a few times. The chain couples TRBV19 to TRBJ2-1; TRBD1 is a possible D gene (6 bases). This CDR3 spans 15 amino acids. The V end lost 6 bases, the J end lost 0 bases, and 12 bases lay between the germline ends. Germline loops: CDR1 LNHDA, CDR2 SQIVND (reference sequence). CDR3 region: CASRGDISSYNEQFF. The CDR3 DNA reads TGTGCCAGTAGGGGGGACATCAGCTCCTACAATGAGCAGTTCTTC.

This clonotype was observed a handful of times. V usage is TRBV2 and J usage is TRBJ2-1; TRBD1 is a possible D gene (5 bases). The length of the CDR3 is 15 residues. Germline values: CDR1 SNHLY, CDR2 FYNNEI. Trimming shortened V by 5 bases and J by 0 bases, and 11 bases separated the two germline ends. CDR3 nucleotide sequence: TGTGCCAGCAGTATGCAAGGGGCCTCCTACAATGAGCAGTTCTTC. This translates into CASSMQGASYNEQFF.

This chain connects TRBV7-2 to TRBJ2-7, with D perhaps being TRBD1 or TRBD2 (5 bases each). Germline V gives CDR1 SGHTA, CDR2 FQGNSA. V lost 5 bases and J 5 bases, leaving 10 bases between the germline ends. This CDR3 has 12 residues. The chain's CDR3 is CASSLLGDEQYF. DNA of the CDR3: TGTGCCAGCAGCCTCCTGGGGGACGAGCAGTACTTC.

This clonotype has a handful of counts. The V gene is TRBV29-1, the J gene TRBJ2-3; 7 nucleotides align to TRBD2. Unmatched junction bases numbered 10, after V lost 3 bases and J lost 4 bases. Germline V gives CDR1 SQVTM, CDR2 ANQGSEA. The CDR3 totals 15 residues. For the CDR3, the DNA is TGCAGCGTTGATTCGGTCGCGGGAGCAGCAGATACGCAGTATTTT. Protein: CSVDSVAGAADTQYF.

The J gene is TRBJ2-7, the V gene TRBV3-1; weak D call: TRBD2 (6 bases). The CDR3 has 15 residues. The V end lost 3 bases, the J end lost 3 bases, and 15 bases lay between the germline ends. Germline CDR1 is LGHDT and CDR2 is YNNKEL (reference sequence). The CDR3 loop is CASSQTGDPYYEQYF. The CDR3 DNA follows: TGTGCCAGCAGCCAGACGGGGGACCCTTACTACGAGCAGTACTTC.

This clonotype was seen repeatedly, ten times or more. The rearrangement links TRBV6-5 to TRBJ2-7; 10 bases align to TRBD2. V lost 5 bases, J lost 2 bases, and 6 bases stayed unmatched. The CDR3 runs to 15 residues. CDR1 is MNHEY, CDR2 SVGAGI, per germline. CDR3 sequence (DNA): TGTGCCAGCAGTGATCTTAGCGGGGGGACCTACGAGCAGTACTTC. Its protein product is CASSDLSGGTYEQYF.